This paragraph reports one T cell receptor (beta chain). Its antigen is still unknown. This entry is derived from a study of Graves' ophthalmopathy and Graves' hyperthyroidism. Across the study: By definition, stable hyperthyroidism involved no ophthalmopathy within 18 months of follow-up. Study-wide results and caveats: Among expanded thyroid clonotypes above 0.001 frequency, most also occurred in blood. Built on 13 signatures, a model told ophthalmopathy apart from stable hyperthyroidism with around 90% sensitivity and roughly 81% specificity.

It was on clinical symptoms, serum thyroxine, TRAb, thyroid ultrasound and orbital computed tomography that diagnosis relied. The CDR3 is made up of 17 amino acids. The germline V gene has CDR1 MNHNY and CDR2 SVGAGI (reference sequence). J was trimmed by 5 bases and V by 7 bases; bases with no gene match: 14. As the template, RNA transcripts were used to amplify TCR beta CDR3 regions. After a first-round RT-PCR with HTBI primers, a second-round multiplex PCR was run. TCRdb analysed the multiplex PCR reads with MiXCR anew, one entry per CDR3 protein. The sample has approximately 1.2 million distinct CDR3 sequences, approximately 35% seen once.

The chain carries TRBV6-6 and TRBJ2-2, with 9 bases fitting TRBD1. This clonotype was obtained from an adult man with Graves' hyperthyroidism. The sequencing sample was made of peripheral blood or thyroid tissue (not recorded which). CDR3: CASITSPGQGRTGELFF. The CDR3 nucleotides are TGTGCCAGCATTACATCTCCGGGACAGGGAAGGACCGGGGAGCTGTTTTTT.